The 15 T cell receptor beta chains listed next were all sequenced from one sample in a study of chemoradiotherapy in HPV16-positive cancers. Some clones are missing from TCRdb's copy, which holds only in-frame ones; the method was immunoSEQ multiplex PCR. The sample records approximately 35,000 clones, roughly 78% being singletons. The specimen was blood, collected from a patient who underwent chemoradiotherapy. The receptors shown here come from a human donor with HPV-associated anogenital cancer.

This clone was counted between two and nine times. The gene calls are TRBV7-9 and TRBJ1-4; D is uncertain. V was shortened by 2 bases and J by 3 bases, with 7 bases between the two germline ends. The V gene's germline CDR1 is SEHNR and CDR2 FQNEAQ (reference sequence). This CDR3 spans 14 amino acids. In DNA form, the CDR3 reads TGTGCCAGCAGCTTAAACAGCGCTAATGAAAAACTGTTTTTT. Translating it yields CASSLNSANEKLFF.

The chain is built from TRBV6-6 and TRBJ1-2, with TRBD1 identical over 8 bases. The CDR3 length is 13 residues. Germline CDR1 MNHNY, CDR2 SVGAGI (reference sequence). V lost 2 bases to trimming and J lost 6 bases; unmatched junction nucleotides: 2. CDR3 nucleotides: TGTGCCAGCAGTTACGGACAGGGCGATGGCTACACCTTC. This encodes CASSYGQGDGYTF.

The chain has TRBV7-8 and TRBJ1-1, with D tentatively TRBD1 (5 bases). The CDR3 has 17 amino acids. CDR1 is SGHVS and CDR2 is FQNEAQ in the germline V gene. V lost 2 bases, J lost 6 bases, and 22 bases lay in between. The CDR3 nucleotides read TGTGCCAGCAGCTTATTTGTCTGGGGCCATGGCCCGGCTGAAGCTTTCTTT. Translated, it gives CASSLFVWGHGPAEAFF.

The rearrangement uses TRBV5-1 and TRBJ2-5, with TRBD1 matching 8 bases. Germline V gene data show CDR1 as SGHRS and CDR2 as YFSETQ. V dropped 3 bases and J dropped 4; count of bases not matched to a gene: 5. The CDR3 has 14 amino acids. Here the CDR3 reads CASSSRTGTETQYF. The CDR3 DNA sequence: TGCGCCAGCAGCTCTCGGACAGGGACAGAGACCCAGTACTTC.

The chain joins TRBV4-3 to TRBJ2-3; D gene uncertain. This CDR3 comprises 16 residues. Germline assignment: CDR1 LGHNA and CDR2 YSLEER. Trimming pared 4 bases from V and 2 bases from J, leaving 16 bases between. As DNA, the CDR3 is TGCGCCAGCAGCCGGCGCCCGTCTACTACCACAGATACGCAGTATTTT. Protein sequence: CASSRRPSTTTDTQYF.

The chain has TRBV5-1 and TRBJ2-5; D perhaps matches TRBD2 (6 bases). Germline V lookup: CDR1 SGHRS, CDR2 YFSETQ. V lost 4 bases to trimming and J lost 10 bases, with 20 bases between them. The CDR3 covers 14 residues. CDR3 loop: CASSETPGGVDQYF. As DNA, the CDR3 is TGCGCCAGCAGCGAAACACCCGGAGGGGTGGACCAGTACTTC.

The chain is built from TRBV18 and TRBJ2-1, with 7 nucleotides matching TRBD2. CDR1 and CDR2 from the germline V gene are KGHSH and LQKENI. The CDR3 is 17 residues long. Trimming cost V 1 base and J 2 bases; bases outside gene matches: 8. CDR3 in DNA: TGTGCCAGCTCACCACTCCCTAGCGGATCAACCTACAATGAGCAGTTCTTC. This encodes CASSPLPSGSTYNEQFF.

The CDR3 spells CASGFLTSEQQFF. The CDR3 DNA reads TGTGCTAGTGGTTTTTTAACTAGCGAACAGCAGTTCTTC. V and J are TRBV12-5 and TRBJ2-1; 7 bases line up with TRBD2. The CDR3 consists of 13 residues. The germline gives CDR1 LGHNT, CDR2 FRNRAP. With V trimmed by 3 bases and J by 11 bases, 7 bases remained unmatched.

This rearrangement joins TRBV27 to TRBJ2-3; D is undetermined. The V end was cut by 8 bases, the J end by 1 base, with 10 bases between. The V gene's germline CDR1 is MNHEY and CDR2 SMNVEV (reference sequence). The CDR3 sequence is 13 residues long. The CDR3 is CASAREGTDTQYF. The CDR3 bases are TGTGCCAGCGCGCGAGAGGGCACAGATACGCAGTATTTT.

This chain connects TRBV6-5 to TRBJ1-1; D call uncertain. Germline loops: CDR1 MNHEY, CDR2 SVGAGI. V was clipped by 2 bases and J by 5 bases, with 15 bases between them. CDR3 length: 15 amino acids. The CDR3, as DNA: TGTGCCAGCAGTTACCGGACCACCCGAGGTACTGAAGCTTTCTTT. This gives the protein CASSYRTTRGTEAFF.

This chain joins TRBV7-2 and TRBJ2-7, with no clear D. This CDR3 comprises 11 residues. CDR1 is SGHTA and CDR2 is FQGNSA in the germline V gene. Trimming removed 3 bases from V and 6 bases from J, with 6 bases in between. Here the CDR3 DNA reads TGTGCCAGCAGCTTCCGCGCCGAGCAGTACTTC. Translating it yields CASSFRAEQYF. Supplemented by reference TRBV7-2 and TRBJ2-7, the full variable domain reads GAGVSQSPSNKVTEKGKDVELRCDPISGHTALYWYRQSLGQGLEFLIYFQGNSAPDKSGLPSDRFSAERTGGSVSTLTIQRTQQEDSAVYLCASSFRAEQYFGPGTRLTVT.

The V and J genes are TRBV6-5 and TRBJ2-2; no clear D gene. Trimming shortened V by 6 bases and J by 2 bases, and 7 bases separated the two germline ends. Germline CDR1 reads MNHEY; CDR2 reads SVGAGI. The CDR3 contains 13 residues. The CDR3 nucleotides are TGTGCCAGCAGACAGAGAAACACCGGGGAGCTGTTTTTT. This gives the protein CASRQRNTGELFF.

This chain joins TRBV7-2 and TRBJ1-1; D ambiguous. Germline V gives CDR1 SGHTA, CDR2 FQGNSA. The CDR3 covers 13 residues. With 1 base removed from V and 4 bases from J, the gap between germline ends came to 7 bases. CDR3 DNA: TGTGCCAGCAGCTTAGAGACATCCACTGAAGCTTTCTTT. Residues: CASSLETSTEAFF.

The chain is built from TRBV5-4 and TRBJ2-7, with TRBD2 matching over 10 bases. The CDR3 sequence is 15 residues long. Germline loops: CDR1 SGHNT, CDR2 YYREEE (reference sequence). Trimming removed 4 bases from V and 4 bases from J; junction bases left unmatched: 8. Here the CDR3 reads CASSPGQRGGYEQYF. In DNA form, the CDR3 reads TGTGCCAGCAGCCCCGGACAGCGGGGGGGATACGAGCAGTACTTC.

This rearrangement joins TRBV27 to TRBJ1-5; D remains unclear. Between the trimmed V and J ends, which lost 3 bases and 5 bases, there was a span of 20 bases. Germline V gives CDR1 MNHEY, CDR2 SMNVEV (reference sequence). The CDR3 loop spans 17 amino acids. The CDR3 DNA sequence: TGTGCCAGCAGTTTTTGGCAGCCCGGAGCCCGGCATCAGCCCCAGCATTTT. It encodes CASSFWQPGARHQPQHF.